This T cell receptor beta chain was retrieved from a study of shared clonotypes between healthy human individuals. The method was immunoSEQ multiplex PCR; TCRdb's version includes in-frame clones alone and lacks a portion of them. This table has about 480,000 clones, 60% to 80% appearing once. In regard to this clone: The sample contains more than one DNA sequence encoding this CDR3.

There are 18 residues in the CDR3. Germline CDR1 is MGHRA and CDR2 is YSYEKL. The junction had 9 bases not matched to a gene; V was cut back by 1 base and J by 1 base. The receptor was derived from a woman in her forties in good health. Some clones in this sample may be carry-over from other donors' samples. V usage is TRBV4-1 and J usage is TRBJ2-1; 8 nucleotides align to TRBD2. Source material: PBMCs. The CDR3 sequence is CASSQGRSGSESYNEQFF. The CDR3 coding sequence is TGCGCCAGCAGCCAAGGGCGGAGCGGGAGCGAATCCTACAATGAGCAGTTCTTC.